Listed here are 20 T cell receptor beta chains from one sample, sequenced in a study of yellow fever vaccine responses in identical twins. TCRdb re-analysed the RT-PCR reads in MiXCR, keeping a single row per CDR3 protein. The sample holds 5,500 to 6,500 distinct CDR3 sequences, approximately 65% seen once. The input for sequencing was T cells from blood (PBMCs), unsorted or a sorted subset (not recorded which), taken before or after yellow fever vaccination (not recorded which). The receptors shown here come from a young woman who received the yellow fever vaccine.

This clonotype appeared a single time. The chain couples TRBV7-2 to TRBJ2-7; the match to TRBD1 covers 7 bases. This CDR3 region has 13 residues. Trimming took 5 bases from V and 5 from J; bases not matched to a gene: 6. Germline V lookup: CDR1 SGHTA, CDR2 FQGNSA. DNA for the CDR3: TGTGCCAGCAGCGAAAACAGGGGAAACGAGCAGTACTTC. Its translation is CASSENRGNEQYF.

The chain is built from TRBV11-2 and TRBJ2-1; D unresolved. Germline V gene sequence: CDR1 SGHAT, CDR2 FQNNGV. The CDR3 covers 14 residues. V was clipped by 1 base and J by 0 bases, with 4 bases between them. DNA for the CDR3: TGTGCCAGCAGCTTAGGAGGCTCCTACAATGAGCAGTTCTTC. Its protein is CASSLGGSYNEQFF.

This clonotype is a singleton in its sample. The rearrangement uses TRBV11-1 and TRBJ2-1; D is ambiguous. V shed 3 bases and J shed 9 bases, with 6 bases lying between them. CDR1 SGHAT and CDR2 FQDESV come from the germline V gene (reference sequence). The CDR3 covers 11 residues. The CDR3 sequence: CASSFYGEQFF. In DNA, the CDR3 is TGTGCCAGCAGCTTTTATGGTGAGCAGTTCTTC.

This clonotype appeared a few times. The chain uses TRBV10-1 and TRBJ1-2; tentative D call: TRBD1 (6 bases). The CDR3 covers 13 residues. In germline, CDR1 is WNHNN, CDR2 SYGVQD (reference sequence). Trimming cost V 3 bases and J 5 bases, with 10 bases left between them. The CDR3 loop reads CASSDGRGYGYTF. In nucleotides, the CDR3 is TGCGCCAGCAGTGATGGCAGGGGATATGGCTACACCTTC.

This sequence joins TRBV19 and TRBJ1-1, with D unclear. Germline loops: CDR1 LNHDA, CDR2 SQIVND (reference sequence). This CDR3 is built from 12 residues. V was pared by 7 bases and J by 0 bases, with 6 bases between. CDR3 residues: CASTSVNTEAFF. CDR3 nucleotide sequence: TGTGCCAGTACCTCAGTGAACACTGAAGCTTTCTTT.

The chain employs TRBV28 and TRBJ1-4, with 10 bases lining up with TRBD1. Germline V gene lookup returns CDR1 MDHEN and CDR2 SYDVKM. V dropped 2 bases and J dropped 8; count of bases not matched to a gene: 5. This CDR3 spans 15 amino acids. The CDR3 DNA reads TGTGCCAGCAGTTTAAGAGGACAGGGGGGAGAAAAACTGTTTTTT. Protein product: CASSLRGQGGEKLFF.

V and J are TRBV5-4 and TRBJ2-5, with D unclear. Trimming removed 4 bases at V and 2 bases at J, with 9 bases between. The CDR3 spans 13 residues. Germline CDR1 reads SGHNT; CDR2 reads YYREEE (reference sequence). CDR3 sequence reads: CASSGGHQETQYF. In DNA, the CDR3 is TGTGCCAGCAGCGGTGGCCATCAAGAGACCCAGTACTTC. Filled out from reference TRBV5-4 and TRBJ2-5, the complete variable domain reads ETGVTQSPTHLIKTRGQQVTLRCSSQSGHNTVSWYQQALGQGPQFIFQYYREEENGRGNFPPRFSGLQFPNYSSELNVNALELDDSALYLCASSGGHQETQYFGPGTRLLVL.

The chain has TRBV29-1 and TRBJ2-7, with TRBD2 matching over 8 bases. CDR1 is SQVTM and CDR2 is ANQGSEA in the germline V gene. The junction had 4 bases not matched to a gene; V was cut back by 6 bases and J by 0 bases. The CDR3 contains 13 residues. This CDR3 is CSVGRGNSYEQYF. DNA for the CDR3: TGCAGCGTCGGGAGGGGAAACTCCTACGAGCAGTACTTC.

The table lists this clonotype with a few counts. The V gene is TRBV6-2 or TRBV6-3, the J gene TRBJ2-7, with D uncertain. V gave up 2 bases and J gave up 6 bases, with 11 bases separating them. Germline lookup yields CDR1 MNHEY and CDR2 SVGEGT. This CDR3 is built from 13 residues. The CDR3: CASSYKLGSEQYF. CDR3 coding DNA: TGTGCCAGCAGTTACAAGTTAGGTTCCGAGCAGTACTTC.

This chain connects TRBV24-1 to TRBJ1-5; the D gene is possibly TRBD1 (5 bases). The V end lost 3 bases, the J end lost 4 bases, and 6 bases lay between the germline ends. The CDR3 totals 13 residues. CDR1 and CDR2 (germline): KGHDR, SFDVKD. The CDR3 bases are TGTGCCACCAGTGATGGGGGAAATCAGCCCCAGCATTTT. The encoded protein is CATSDGGNQPQHF.

J is TRBJ1-2 and V is TRBV5-6; the D gene is possibly TRBD1 (6 bases). V shed 0 bases and J shed 4 bases, with 10 bases lying between them. The V gene's germline CDR1 is SGHDT and CDR2 YYEEEE. This CDR3 region has 14 residues. CDR3: CASSLGQVVYGYTF. CDR3 nucleotide sequence: TGTGCCAGCAGCTTGGGACAGGTTGTCTATGGCTACACCTTC.

The J gene is TRBJ2-5, the V gene TRBV4-2; 8 nucleotides align to TRBD1. The ends lost 4 bases at V and 5 bases at J; junction bases unmatched: 12. Germline V gene lookup returns CDR1 LGHNA and CDR2 YNFKEQ. This CDR3 is built from 16 residues. CDR3 DNA sequence: TGTGCCAGCAGCCCCCAGACCGGGACAGGCGGCGAGACCCAGTACTTC. It encodes CASSPQTGTGGETQYF.

The chain recombines TRBV12-3 or TRBV12-4 with TRBJ1-4, with D possibly matching TRBD1 (5 bases). V was trimmed by 5 bases and J by 7 bases, leaving 14 bases between them. The CDR3 contains 14 residues. The CDR3 sequence is CASSRSGKSEKLFF. Written as DNA, the CDR3 is TGTGCCAGCAGTCGGTCAGGGAAAAGTGAAAAACTGTTTTTT.

J is TRBJ2-3 and V is TRBV15; 10 bases map to TRBD2. The CDR3 has 17 amino acids. Unmatched junction bases numbered 7, after V lost 0 bases and J lost 4 bases. Looked up from germline, CDR1 is LNHNV and CDR2 is YYDKDF (reference sequence). CDR3 protein: CATSRDRLAGRADTQYF. Written as DNA, the CDR3 is TGTGCCACCAGCAGAGACCGACTAGCGGGTAGGGCAGATACGCAGTATTTT.

This chain connects TRBV12-3 or TRBV12-4 to TRBJ1-1; 8 nucleotides agree with TRBD1. The CDR3 is 13 amino acids. The V segment lost 8 bases and the J segment 1 base; nucleotides outside the gene matches: 3. The CDR3 reads CASWDRRNTEAFF. The CDR3 nucleotides read TGTGCCAGCTGGGACAGGAGGAACACTGAAGCTTTCTTT.

This clonotype appeared once. This chain connects TRBV29-1 to TRBJ1-6, with TRBD1 identical over 8 bases. The junction had 6 bases not matched to a gene; V was cut back by 7 bases and J by 7 bases. Germline CDR1 and CDR2: SQVTM and ANQGSEA. The CDR3 consists of 13 residues. The CDR3 loop is CSAKTGENSPLHF. The CDR3 nucleotides read TGCAGCGCCAAGACAGGGGAAAATTCACCCCTCCACTTT. Full variable domain (missing parts from reference TRBV29-1 and TRBJ1-6): SAVISQKPSRDICQRGTSLTIQCQVDSQVTMMFWYRQQPGQSLTLIATANQGSEATYESGFVIDKFPISRPNLTFSTLTVSNMSPEDSSIYLCSAKTGENSPLHFGNGTRLTVT.

Notes on this clonotype: Its ends do not fully match the called genes, so a read error is possible. This chain links TRBV7-2 with TRBJ2-3; 9 bases are shared with TRBD2. Germline-derived CDR1 and CDR2 are SGHTA and FQGNSA. CDR3 length equals 14 residues. The CDR3 loop is CASSLAGVTDTQYF. Here the CDR3 DNA reads TGTGCCAGCAGTTTAGCGGGAGTCACAGATACGCAGTATTTT.

This rearrangement joins TRBV3-1 to TRBJ2-4, with TRBD1 matching 10 bases. The CDR3 is 13 residues long. From germline, CDR1 is LGHDT and CDR2 YNNKEL (reference sequence). The J segment lost 7 bases and the V segment lost 4 bases, leaving 1 base of the junction unmatched. The CDR3 reads CASSPGQGNIQYF. As DNA, the CDR3 is TGTGCCAGCAGCCCGGGACAGGGGAACATTCAGTACTTC.

This clonotype has more than one count but fewer than ten. The rearrangement uses TRBV20-1 and TRBJ2-1; TRBD2 aligns across 9 bases. This CDR3 comprises 17 residues. In germline, CDR1 is DFQATT, CDR2 SNEGSKA (reference sequence). The ends lost 0 bases at V and 5 bases at J; junction bases unmatched: 11. Here the CDR3 reads CSARDHPGVAGDNEQFF. CDR3 in DNA: TGCAGTGCTAGAGATCACCCGGGGGTAGCGGGAGACAATGAGCAGTTCTTC.

V and J are TRBV12-3 or TRBV12-4 and TRBJ2-1; D uncertain. Trimming cost V 8 bases and J 9 bases, with 14 bases left between them. There are 12 residues in the CDR3. The CDR3 spells CASGQGPGEQFF. The CDR3 region has the DNA TGTGCCAGCGGCCAAGGCCCTGGTGAGCAGTTCTTC.